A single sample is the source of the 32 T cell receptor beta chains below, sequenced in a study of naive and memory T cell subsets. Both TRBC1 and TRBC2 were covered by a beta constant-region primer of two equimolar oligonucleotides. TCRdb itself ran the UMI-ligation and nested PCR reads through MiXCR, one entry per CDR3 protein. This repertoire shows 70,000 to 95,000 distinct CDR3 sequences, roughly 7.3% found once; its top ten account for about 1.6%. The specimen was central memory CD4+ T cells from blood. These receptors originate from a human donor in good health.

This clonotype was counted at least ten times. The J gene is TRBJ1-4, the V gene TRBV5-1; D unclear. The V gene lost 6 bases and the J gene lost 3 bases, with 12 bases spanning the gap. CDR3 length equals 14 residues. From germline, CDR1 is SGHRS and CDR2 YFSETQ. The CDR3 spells CASTLGWPNEKLFF. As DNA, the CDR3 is TGCGCCAGCACCCTGGGATGGCCTAATGAAAAACTGTTTTTT.

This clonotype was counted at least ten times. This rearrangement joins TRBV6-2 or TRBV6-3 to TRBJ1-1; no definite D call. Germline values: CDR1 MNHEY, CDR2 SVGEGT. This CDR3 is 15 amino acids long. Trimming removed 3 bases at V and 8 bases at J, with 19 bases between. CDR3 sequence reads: CASSYSVVGSGEAFF. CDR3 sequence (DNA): TGTGCCAGCAGTTATTCCGTCGTAGGGTCGGGGGAAGCTTTCTTT.

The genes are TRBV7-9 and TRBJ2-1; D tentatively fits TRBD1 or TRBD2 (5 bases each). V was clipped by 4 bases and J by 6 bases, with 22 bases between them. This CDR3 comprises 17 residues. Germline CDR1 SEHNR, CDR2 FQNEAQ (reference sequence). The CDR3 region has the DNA TGTGCCAGCAGCTCCCCTCCGGAGAGGGGCATCGGCAATGAGCAGTTCTTC. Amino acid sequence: CASSSPPERGIGNEQFF. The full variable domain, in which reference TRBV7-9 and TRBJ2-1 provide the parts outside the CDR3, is DTGVSQNPRHKITKRGQNVTFRCDPISEHNRLYWYRQTLGQGPEFLTYFQNEAQLEKSRLLSDRFSAERPKGSFSTLEIQRTEQGDSAMYLCASSSPPERGIGNEQFFGPGTRLTVL.

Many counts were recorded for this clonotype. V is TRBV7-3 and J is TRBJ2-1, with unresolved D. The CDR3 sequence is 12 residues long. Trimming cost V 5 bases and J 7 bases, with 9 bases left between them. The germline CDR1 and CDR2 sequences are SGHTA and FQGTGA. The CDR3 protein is CASSLGRNEQFF. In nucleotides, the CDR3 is TGTGCCAGCAGCCTTGGACGTAATGAGCAGTTCTTC. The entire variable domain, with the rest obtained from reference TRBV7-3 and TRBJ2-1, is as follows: GAGVSQTPSNKVTEKGKYVELRCDPISGHTALYWYRQSLGQGPEFLIYFQGTGAADDSGLPNDRFFAVRPEGSVSTLKIQRTERGDSAVYLCASSLGRNEQFFGPGTRLTVL.

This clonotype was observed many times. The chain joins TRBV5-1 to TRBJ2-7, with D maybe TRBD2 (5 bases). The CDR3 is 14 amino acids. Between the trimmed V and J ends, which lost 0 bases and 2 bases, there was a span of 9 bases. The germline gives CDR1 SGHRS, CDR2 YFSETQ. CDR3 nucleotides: TGCGCCAGCAGCTTGGCCGCGACTACCTACGAGCAGTACTTC. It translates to CASSLAATTYEQYF.

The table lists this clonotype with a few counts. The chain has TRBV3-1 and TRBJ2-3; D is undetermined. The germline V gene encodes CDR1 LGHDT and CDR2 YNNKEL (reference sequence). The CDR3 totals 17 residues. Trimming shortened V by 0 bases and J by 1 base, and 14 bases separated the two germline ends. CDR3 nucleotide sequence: TGTGCCAGCAGCCAAGACCCCGTCGGCGGAGGCACAGATACGCAGTATTTT. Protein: CASSQDPVGGGTDTQYF.

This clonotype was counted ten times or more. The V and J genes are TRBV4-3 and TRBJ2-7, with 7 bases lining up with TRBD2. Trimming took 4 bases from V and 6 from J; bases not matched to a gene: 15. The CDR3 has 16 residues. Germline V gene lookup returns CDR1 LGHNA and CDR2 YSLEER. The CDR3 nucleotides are TGCGCCAGCAGCCCCCAAATCCTAGCGGCGTCGGGCGAGCAGTACTTC. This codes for CASSPQILAASGEQYF.

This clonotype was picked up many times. The CDR3 nucleotides read TGTGCCAGCAACTACCTGCCGCCCCCCTCCTACAATGAGCAGTTCTTC. Encoded protein: CASNYLPPPSYNEQFF. The chain combines TRBV5-5 with TRBJ2-1; no firm D call. CDR1 is SGHKS, CDR2 YYEKEE, per germline (reference sequence). The germline V and J ends were trimmed by 6 bases and 0 bases, with 16 bases remaining between them. This CDR3 comprises 16 residues.

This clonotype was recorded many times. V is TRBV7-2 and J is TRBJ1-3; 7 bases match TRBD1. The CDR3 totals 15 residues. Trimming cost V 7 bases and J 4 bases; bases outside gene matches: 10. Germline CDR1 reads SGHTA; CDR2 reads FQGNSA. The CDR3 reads CASTALGQRGNTIYF. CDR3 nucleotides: TGTGCCAGCACCGCGTTGGGACAGCGGGGAAACACCATATATTTT.

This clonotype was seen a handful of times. CDR3 in DNA: TGTGCCAGCAGTGAATCGTTGCGGGAGTACCACAATGAGCAGTTCTTC. Translated, it gives CASSESLREYHNEQFF. V and J are TRBV6-1 and TRBJ2-1, with 7 bases that match TRBD2. The CDR3 has 16 residues. CDR1 is MNHNS, CDR2 SASEGT, per germline. V trimming: 2 bases; J trimming: 5 bases; junction bases outside the gene matches: 9.

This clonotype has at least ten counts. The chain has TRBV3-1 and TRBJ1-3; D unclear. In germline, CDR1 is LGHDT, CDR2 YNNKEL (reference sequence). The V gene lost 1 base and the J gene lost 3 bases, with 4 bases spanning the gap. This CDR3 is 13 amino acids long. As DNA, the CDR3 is TGTGCCAGCAGCCAAGGGAATGGAAACACCATATATTTT. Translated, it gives CASSQGNGNTIYF.

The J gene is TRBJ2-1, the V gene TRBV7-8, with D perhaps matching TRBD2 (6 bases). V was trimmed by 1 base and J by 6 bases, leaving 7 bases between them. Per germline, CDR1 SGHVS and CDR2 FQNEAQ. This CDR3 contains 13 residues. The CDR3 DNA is TGTGCCAGCAGCTTAGTGGAGGGCAATGAGCAGTTCTTC. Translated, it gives CASSLVEGNEQFF.

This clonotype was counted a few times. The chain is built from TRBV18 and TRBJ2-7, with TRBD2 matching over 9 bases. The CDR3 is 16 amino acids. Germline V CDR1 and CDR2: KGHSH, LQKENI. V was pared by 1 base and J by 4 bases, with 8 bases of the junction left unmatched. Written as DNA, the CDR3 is TGTGCCAGCTCACCACGCGGGGGGGCGCAGGGGTACGAGCAGTACTTC. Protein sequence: CASSPRGGAQGYEQYF.

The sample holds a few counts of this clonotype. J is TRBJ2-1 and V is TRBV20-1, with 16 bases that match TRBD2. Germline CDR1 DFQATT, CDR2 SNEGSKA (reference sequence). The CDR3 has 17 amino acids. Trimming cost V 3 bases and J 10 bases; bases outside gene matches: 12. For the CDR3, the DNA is TGCAGTGCTAGTATGGGACTAGCGGGAGGGCCGCGAGAAGAGCAGTTCTTC. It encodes CSASMGLAGGPREEQFF.

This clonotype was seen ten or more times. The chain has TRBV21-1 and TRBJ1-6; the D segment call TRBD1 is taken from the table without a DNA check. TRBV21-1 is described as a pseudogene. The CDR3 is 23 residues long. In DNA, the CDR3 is TGTGCCAGCAGCAAATCTGAGGACAGGGGAAGGGTTGAGTCCCGGTCCTATAATTCACCCCTCCACTTT. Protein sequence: CASSKSEDRGRVESRSYNSPLHF.

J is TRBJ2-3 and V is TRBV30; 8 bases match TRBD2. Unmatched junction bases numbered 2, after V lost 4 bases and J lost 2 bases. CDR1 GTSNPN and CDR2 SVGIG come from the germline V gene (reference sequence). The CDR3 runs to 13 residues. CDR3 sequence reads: CAWTSGSTDTQYF. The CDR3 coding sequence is TGTGCCTGGACTAGCGGGTCCACAGATACGCAGTATTTT.

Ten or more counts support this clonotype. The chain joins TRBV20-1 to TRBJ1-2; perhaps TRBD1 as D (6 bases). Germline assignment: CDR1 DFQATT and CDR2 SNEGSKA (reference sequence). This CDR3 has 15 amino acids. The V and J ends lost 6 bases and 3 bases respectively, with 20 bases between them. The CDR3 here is CSAPTAGGIYYGYTF. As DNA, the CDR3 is TGCAGTGCCCCTACCGCGGGGGGCATATACTATGGCTACACCTTC.

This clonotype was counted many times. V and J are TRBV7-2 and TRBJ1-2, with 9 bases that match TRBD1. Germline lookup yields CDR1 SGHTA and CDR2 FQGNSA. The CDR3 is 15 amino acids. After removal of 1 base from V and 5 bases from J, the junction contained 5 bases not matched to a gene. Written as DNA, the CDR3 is TGTGCCAGCAGCTTAGTACAGGGGGCGGGGTATGGCTACACCTTC. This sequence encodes CASSLVQGAGYGYTF.

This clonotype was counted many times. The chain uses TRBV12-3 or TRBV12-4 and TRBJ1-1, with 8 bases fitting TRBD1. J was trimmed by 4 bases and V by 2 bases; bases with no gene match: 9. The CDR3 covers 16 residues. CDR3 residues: CASSLLYRGSGTEAFF. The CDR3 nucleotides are TGTGCCAGCAGTTTATTGTACAGGGGGAGCGGCACTGAAGCTTTCTTT.

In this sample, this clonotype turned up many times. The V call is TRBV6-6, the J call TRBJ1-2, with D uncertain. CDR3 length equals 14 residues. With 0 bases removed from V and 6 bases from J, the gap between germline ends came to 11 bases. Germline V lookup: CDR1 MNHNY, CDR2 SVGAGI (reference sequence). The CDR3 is CASSYSKAADGYTF. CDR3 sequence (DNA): TGTGCCAGCAGTTACTCTAAGGCGGCGGATGGCTACACCTTC.

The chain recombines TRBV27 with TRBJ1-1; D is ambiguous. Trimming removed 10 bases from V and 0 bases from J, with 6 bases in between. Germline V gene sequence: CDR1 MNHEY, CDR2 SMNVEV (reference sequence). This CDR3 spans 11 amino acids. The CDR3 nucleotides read TGTGCCACCCAGATGAACACTGAAGCTTTCTTT. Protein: CATQMNTEAFF.

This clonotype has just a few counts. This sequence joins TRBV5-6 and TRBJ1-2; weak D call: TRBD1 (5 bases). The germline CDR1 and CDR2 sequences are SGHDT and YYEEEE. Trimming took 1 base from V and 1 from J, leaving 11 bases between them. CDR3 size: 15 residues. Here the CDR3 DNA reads TGTGCCAGCAGCTTGCTCCAGGGTATTAACTATGGCTACACCTTC. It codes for CASSLLQGINYGYTF. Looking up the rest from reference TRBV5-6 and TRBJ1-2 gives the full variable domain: DAGVTQSPTHLIKTRGQQVTLRCSPKSGHDTVSWYQQALGQGPQFIFQYYEEEERQRGNFPDRFSGHQFPNYSSELNVNALLLGDSALYLCASSLLQGINYGYTFGSGTRLTVV.

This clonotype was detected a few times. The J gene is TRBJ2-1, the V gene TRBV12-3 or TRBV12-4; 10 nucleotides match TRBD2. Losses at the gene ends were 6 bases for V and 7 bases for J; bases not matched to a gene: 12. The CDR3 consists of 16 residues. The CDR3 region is CASRPAGGRSINEQFF. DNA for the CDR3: TGTGCCAGCAGGCCAGCGGGAGGGAGAAGTATTAATGAGCAGTTCTTC.

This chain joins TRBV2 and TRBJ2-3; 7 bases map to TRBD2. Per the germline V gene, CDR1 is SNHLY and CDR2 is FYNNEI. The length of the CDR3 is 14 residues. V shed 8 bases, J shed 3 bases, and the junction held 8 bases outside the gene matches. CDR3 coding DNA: TGTGCCAGCGCAGCGGGGAGGAAGACAGATACGCAGTATTTT. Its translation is CASAAGRKTDTQYF.

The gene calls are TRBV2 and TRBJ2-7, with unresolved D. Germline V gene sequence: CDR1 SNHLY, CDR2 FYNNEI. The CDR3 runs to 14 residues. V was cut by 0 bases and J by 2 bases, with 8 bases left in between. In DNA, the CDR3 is TGTGCCAGCAGTGAAGCGGCGCCACCCTACGAGCAGTACTTC. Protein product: CASSEAAPPYEQYF.

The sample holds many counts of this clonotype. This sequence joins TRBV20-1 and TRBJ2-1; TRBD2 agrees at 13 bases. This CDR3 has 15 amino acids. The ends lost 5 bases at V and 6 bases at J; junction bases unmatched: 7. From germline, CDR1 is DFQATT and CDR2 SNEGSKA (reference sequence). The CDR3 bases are TGCAGTGCTCAACTAGCGGGAGGGCCTGGCAATGAGCAGTTCTTC. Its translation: CSAQLAGGPGNEQFF.

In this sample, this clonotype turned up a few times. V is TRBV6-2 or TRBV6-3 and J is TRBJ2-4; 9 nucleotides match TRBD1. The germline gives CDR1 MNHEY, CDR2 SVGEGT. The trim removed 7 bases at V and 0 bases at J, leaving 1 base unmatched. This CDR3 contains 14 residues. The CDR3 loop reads CASNRGLAKNIQYF. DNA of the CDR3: TGTGCCAGCAACAGGGGGCTAGCCAAAAACATTCAGTACTTC.

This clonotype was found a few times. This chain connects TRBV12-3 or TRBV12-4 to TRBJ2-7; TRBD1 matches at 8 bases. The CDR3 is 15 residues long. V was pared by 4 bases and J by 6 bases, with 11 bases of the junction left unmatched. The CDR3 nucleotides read TGTGCCAGCAGTTCCCAGGACAGGGTGGTAGCCGAGCAGTACTTC. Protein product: CASSSQDRVVAEQYF.

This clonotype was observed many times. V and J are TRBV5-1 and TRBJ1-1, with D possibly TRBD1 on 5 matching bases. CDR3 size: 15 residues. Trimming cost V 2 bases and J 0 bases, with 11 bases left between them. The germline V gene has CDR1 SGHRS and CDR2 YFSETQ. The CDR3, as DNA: TGCGCCAGCAGCTTTGGACATGAGTTGAACACTGAAGCTTTCTTT. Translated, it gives CASSFGHELNTEAFF.

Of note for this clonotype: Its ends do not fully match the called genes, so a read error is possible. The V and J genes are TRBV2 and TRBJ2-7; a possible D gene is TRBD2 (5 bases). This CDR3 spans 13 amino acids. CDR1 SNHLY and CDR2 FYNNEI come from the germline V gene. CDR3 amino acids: CASTERGSYEQYF. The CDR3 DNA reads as TGTGCCAGCACTGAACGGGGCTCCTACGAGCAGTACTTC. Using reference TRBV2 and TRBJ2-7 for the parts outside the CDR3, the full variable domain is EPEVTQTPSHQVTQMGQEVILRCVPISNHLYFYWYRQILGQKVEFLVSFYNNEISEKSEIFDDQFSVERPDGSNFTLKIRSTKLEDSAMYFCASTERGSYEQYFGPGTRLTVT.

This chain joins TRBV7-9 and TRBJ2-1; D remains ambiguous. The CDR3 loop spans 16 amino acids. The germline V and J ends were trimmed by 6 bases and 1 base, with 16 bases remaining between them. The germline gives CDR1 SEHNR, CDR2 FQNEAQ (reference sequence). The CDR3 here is CASSLALARSYNEQFF. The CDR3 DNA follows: TGTGCCAGCAGTTTGGCGCTTGCGAGGTCCTACAATGAGCAGTTCTTC. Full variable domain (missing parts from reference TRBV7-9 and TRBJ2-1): DTGVSQNPRHKITKRGQNVTFRCDPISEHNRLYWYRQTLGQGPEFLTYFQNEAQLEKSRLLSDRFSAERPKGSFSTLEIQRTEQGDSAMYLCASSLALARSYNEQFFGPGTRLTVL.

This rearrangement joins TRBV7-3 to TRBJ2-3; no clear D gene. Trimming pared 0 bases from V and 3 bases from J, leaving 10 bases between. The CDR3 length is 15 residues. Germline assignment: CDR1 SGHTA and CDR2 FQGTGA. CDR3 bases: TGTGCCAGCAGCTTAACTACTTTGGGGACAGATACGCAGTATTTT. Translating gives CASSLTTLGTDTQYF.